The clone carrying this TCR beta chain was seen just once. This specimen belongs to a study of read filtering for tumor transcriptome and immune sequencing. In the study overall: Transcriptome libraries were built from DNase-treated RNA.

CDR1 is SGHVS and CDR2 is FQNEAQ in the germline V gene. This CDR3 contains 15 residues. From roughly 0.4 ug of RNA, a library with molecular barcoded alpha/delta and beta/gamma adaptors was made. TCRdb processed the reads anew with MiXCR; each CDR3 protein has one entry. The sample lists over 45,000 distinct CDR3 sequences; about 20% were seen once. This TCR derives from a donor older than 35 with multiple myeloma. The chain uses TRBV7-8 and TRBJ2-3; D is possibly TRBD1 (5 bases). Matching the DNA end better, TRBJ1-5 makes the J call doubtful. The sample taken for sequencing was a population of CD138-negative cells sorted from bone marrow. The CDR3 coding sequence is TGTGCCAGCAGGGTTGGCAGGGCGACCACAGATACGCAGCATTTT. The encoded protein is CASRVGRATTDTQHF.